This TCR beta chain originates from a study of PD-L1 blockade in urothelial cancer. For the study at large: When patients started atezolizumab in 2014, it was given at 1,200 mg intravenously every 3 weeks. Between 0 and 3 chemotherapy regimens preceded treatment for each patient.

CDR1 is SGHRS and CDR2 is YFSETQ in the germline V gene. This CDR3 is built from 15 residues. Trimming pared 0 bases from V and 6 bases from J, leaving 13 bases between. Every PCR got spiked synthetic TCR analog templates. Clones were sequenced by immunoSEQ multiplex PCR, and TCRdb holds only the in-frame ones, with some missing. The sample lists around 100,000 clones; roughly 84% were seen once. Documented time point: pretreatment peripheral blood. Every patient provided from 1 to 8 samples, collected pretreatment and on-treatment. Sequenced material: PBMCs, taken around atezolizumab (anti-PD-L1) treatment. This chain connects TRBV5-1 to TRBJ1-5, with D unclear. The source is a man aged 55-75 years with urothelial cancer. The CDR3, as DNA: TGCGCCAGCAGCTTGGACGGGGATCAAGGTCAGCCCCAGCATTTT. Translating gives CASSLDGDQGQPQHF. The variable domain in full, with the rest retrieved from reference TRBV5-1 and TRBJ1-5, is KAGVTQTPRYLIKTRGQQVTLSCSPISGHRSVSWYQQTPGQGLQFLFEYFSETQRNKGNFPGRFSGRQFSNSRSEMNVSTLELGDSALYLCASSLDGDQGQPQHFGDGTRLSIL.